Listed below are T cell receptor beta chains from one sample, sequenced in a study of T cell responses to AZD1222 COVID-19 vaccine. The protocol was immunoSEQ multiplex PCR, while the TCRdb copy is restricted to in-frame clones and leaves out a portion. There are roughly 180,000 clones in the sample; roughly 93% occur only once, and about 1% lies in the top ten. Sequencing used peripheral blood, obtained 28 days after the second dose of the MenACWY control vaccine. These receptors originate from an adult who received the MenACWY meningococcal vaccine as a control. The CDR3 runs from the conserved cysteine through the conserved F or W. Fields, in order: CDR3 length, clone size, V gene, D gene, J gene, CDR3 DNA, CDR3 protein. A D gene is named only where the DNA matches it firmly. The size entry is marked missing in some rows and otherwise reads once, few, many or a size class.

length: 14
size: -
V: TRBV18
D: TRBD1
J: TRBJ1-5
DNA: TGTGCCAGCTCACTTGGACAGGGTGATCAGCCCCAGCATTTT
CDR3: CASSLGQGDQPQHF

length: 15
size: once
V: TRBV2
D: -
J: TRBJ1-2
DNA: TGTGCCAGCAGCGAAATTTCAGGACCAGGTTCTGGCTACACCTTC
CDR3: CASSEISGPGSGYTF

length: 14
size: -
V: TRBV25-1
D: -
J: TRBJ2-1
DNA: TGTGCCAGCAGTAGTGACAGTTTTAGCAATGAGCAGTTCTTC
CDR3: CASSSDSFSNEQFF

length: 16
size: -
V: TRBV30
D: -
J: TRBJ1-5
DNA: TGTGCCTGGAGTCCCCGGGGGTTGGTTGGCAATCAGCCCCAGCATTTT
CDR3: CAWSPRGLVGNQPQHF

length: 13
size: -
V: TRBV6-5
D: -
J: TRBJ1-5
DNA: TGTGCCAGCGGGGCTTATAGCAATCAGCCCCAGCATTTT
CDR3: CASGAYSNQPQHF

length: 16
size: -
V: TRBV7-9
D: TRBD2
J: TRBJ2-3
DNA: TGTGCCAGCAGCTTAGCCGCTAGCGGGGGGCAGAGTACGCAGTATTTT
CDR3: CASSLAASGGQSTQYF

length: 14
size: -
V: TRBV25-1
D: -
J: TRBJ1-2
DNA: TGTGCCAGCAGTGAATACGAATCGACCCGTGGCTACACCTTC
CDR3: CASSEYESTRGYTF

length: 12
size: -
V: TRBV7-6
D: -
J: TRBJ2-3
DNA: TGTGCCAGCAGTTTAGAAGGGGATACGCAGTATTTT
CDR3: CASSLEGDTQYF

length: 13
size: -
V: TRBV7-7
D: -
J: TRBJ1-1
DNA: TGTGCTAGCAGCCAAGACAGAAACACTGAAGCTTTCTTT
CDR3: CASSQDRNTEAFF

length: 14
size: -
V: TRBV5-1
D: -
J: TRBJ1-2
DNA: TGCGCCAGCAGCTTGAACGGGGGCGACTATGGCTACACCTTC
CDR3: CASSLNGGDYGYTF

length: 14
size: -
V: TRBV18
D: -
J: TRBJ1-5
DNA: TGTGCCAGCTCACCGGGGGGGAACAATCAGCCCCAGCATTTT
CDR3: CASSPGGNNQPQHF

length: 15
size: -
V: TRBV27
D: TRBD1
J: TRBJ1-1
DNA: TGTGCCAGCAGTTTGGCCAGGGGGGCCTTGGGAGAAGCTTTCTTT
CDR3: CASSLARGALGEAFF

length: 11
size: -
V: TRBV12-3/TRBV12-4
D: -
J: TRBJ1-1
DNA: TGTGCCAGCAGTTATCACACTGAAGCTTTCTTT
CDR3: CASSYHTEAFF

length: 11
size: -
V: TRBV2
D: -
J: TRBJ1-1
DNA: TGTGCCAGCTCACTGGGCACTGAAGCTTTCTTT
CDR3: CASSLGTEAFF

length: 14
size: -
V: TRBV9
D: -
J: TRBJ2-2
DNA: TGTGCCAGCCGGCCGGGACGTGTAACCGGGGAGCTGTTTTTT
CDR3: CASRPGRVTGELFF

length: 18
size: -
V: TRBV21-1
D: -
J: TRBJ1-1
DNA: TGTGCCAGCAGCTCAGACCCTGGACAGGGGAGGATGAACACTGAAGCTTTCTTT
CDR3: CASSSDPGQGRMNTEAFF

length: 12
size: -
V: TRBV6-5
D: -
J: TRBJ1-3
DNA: TGTGCCAGCAGCTCCACTGGAAACACCATATATTTT
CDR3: CASSSTGNTIYF

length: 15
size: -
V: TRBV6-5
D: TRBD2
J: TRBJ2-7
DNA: TGTGCCAGCTCCCCCGGACTAGCGGGGGGATACGAGCAGTACTTC
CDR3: CASSPGLAGGYEQYF

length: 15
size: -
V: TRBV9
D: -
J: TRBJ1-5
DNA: TGTGCCAGCAGCCTAAGCGGGGGGGCAGGGCAGCCCCAGCATTTT
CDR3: CASSLSGGAGQPQHF

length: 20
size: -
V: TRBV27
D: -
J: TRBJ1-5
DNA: TGTGCCAGCAGTACCAACACCAAAGACGGAATCCGTGCCTCAAATCAGCCCCAGCATTTT
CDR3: CASSTNTKDGIRASNQPQHF

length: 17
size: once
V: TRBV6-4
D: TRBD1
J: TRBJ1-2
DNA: TGTGCCAGCAGGGTGGGGATCCGGACAGGGCGCCTCTATGGCTACACCTTC
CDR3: CASRVGIRTGRLYGYTF

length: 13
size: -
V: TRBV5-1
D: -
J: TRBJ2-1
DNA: TGCGCCAGCAGCGTCGACCCGGCTACGGAGCAGTTCTTC
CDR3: CASSVDPATEQFF

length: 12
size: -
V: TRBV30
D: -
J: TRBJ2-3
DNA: TGTGCCTGGAGTGTCGCAGGGGAGACGCAGTATTTT
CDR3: CAWSVAGETQYF

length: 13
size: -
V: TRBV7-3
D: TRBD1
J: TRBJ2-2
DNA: TGTGCCAGCAGCTTGACAGGGACCGGGGAGCTGTTTTTT
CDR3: CASSLTGTGELFF

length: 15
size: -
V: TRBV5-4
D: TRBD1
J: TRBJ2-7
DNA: TGTGCCAGCAGCTCCGGACAGGGCTTATCCTACGAGCAGTACTTC
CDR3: CASSSGQGLSYEQYF

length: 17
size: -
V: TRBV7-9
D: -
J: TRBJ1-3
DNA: TGTGCCAGCAGCTTATTTCCGTGGTCAGGGCAAGGAAACACCATATATTTT
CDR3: CASSLFPWSGQGNTIYF

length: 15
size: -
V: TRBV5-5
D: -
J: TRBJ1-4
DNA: TGTGCCAGCAGCCCGGACGGTAGTCGGGATGAAAAACTGTTTTTT
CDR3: CASSPDGSRDEKLFF

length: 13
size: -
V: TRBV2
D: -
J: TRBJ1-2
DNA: TGTGCCAGCCGAAGGGGCAGGGCCCATGGCTACACCTTC
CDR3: CASRRGRAHGYTF

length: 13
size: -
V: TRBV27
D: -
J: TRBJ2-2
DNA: TGTGCCAGCAGTCCGGGGAACACCGGGGAGCTGTTTTTT
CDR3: CASSPGNTGELFF

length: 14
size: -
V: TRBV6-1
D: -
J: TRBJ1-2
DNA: TGTGCCAGCAGTGACCGGGCCAGGGTCTATGGCTACACCTTC
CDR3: CASSDRARVYGYTF